The clone carrying this TCR beta chain was recorded only once. These data come from a study of blood T cell repertoires in COVID-19. Across the whole study: From the United States, Italy and Spain came samples of acute and convalescent COVID-19.

Libraries were prepared by immunoSEQ multiplex PCR; TCRdb keeps only in-frame clonotypes and omits some of them. The sample holds some 200,000 clones, roughly four fifths seen once. This CDR3 is 13 amino acids long. The V end lost 4 bases, the J end lost 1 base, and 8 bases lay between the germline ends. Germline V gene data show CDR1 as MDHEN and CDR2 as SYDVKM. The genes are TRBV28 and TRBJ2-7, with a possible D match to TRBD2 (6 bases). Sequencing was done on a sample of PBMCs or T cells enriched from blood (not recorded which). The clonotype was recovered from a man aged 35-49 years who had recovered from COVID-19. CDR3 loop: CASSSGGSYEQYF. The CDR3 nucleotides are TGTGCCAGCAGTTCAGGAGGGTCCTACGAGCAGTACTTC. Full variable domain (rest looked up from reference TRBV28 and TRBJ2-7): DVKVTQSSRYLVKRTGEKVFLECVQDMDHENMFWYRQDPGLGLRLIYFSYDVKMKEKGDIPEGYSVSREKKERFSLILESASTNQTSMYLCASSSGGSYEQYFGPGTRLTVT.